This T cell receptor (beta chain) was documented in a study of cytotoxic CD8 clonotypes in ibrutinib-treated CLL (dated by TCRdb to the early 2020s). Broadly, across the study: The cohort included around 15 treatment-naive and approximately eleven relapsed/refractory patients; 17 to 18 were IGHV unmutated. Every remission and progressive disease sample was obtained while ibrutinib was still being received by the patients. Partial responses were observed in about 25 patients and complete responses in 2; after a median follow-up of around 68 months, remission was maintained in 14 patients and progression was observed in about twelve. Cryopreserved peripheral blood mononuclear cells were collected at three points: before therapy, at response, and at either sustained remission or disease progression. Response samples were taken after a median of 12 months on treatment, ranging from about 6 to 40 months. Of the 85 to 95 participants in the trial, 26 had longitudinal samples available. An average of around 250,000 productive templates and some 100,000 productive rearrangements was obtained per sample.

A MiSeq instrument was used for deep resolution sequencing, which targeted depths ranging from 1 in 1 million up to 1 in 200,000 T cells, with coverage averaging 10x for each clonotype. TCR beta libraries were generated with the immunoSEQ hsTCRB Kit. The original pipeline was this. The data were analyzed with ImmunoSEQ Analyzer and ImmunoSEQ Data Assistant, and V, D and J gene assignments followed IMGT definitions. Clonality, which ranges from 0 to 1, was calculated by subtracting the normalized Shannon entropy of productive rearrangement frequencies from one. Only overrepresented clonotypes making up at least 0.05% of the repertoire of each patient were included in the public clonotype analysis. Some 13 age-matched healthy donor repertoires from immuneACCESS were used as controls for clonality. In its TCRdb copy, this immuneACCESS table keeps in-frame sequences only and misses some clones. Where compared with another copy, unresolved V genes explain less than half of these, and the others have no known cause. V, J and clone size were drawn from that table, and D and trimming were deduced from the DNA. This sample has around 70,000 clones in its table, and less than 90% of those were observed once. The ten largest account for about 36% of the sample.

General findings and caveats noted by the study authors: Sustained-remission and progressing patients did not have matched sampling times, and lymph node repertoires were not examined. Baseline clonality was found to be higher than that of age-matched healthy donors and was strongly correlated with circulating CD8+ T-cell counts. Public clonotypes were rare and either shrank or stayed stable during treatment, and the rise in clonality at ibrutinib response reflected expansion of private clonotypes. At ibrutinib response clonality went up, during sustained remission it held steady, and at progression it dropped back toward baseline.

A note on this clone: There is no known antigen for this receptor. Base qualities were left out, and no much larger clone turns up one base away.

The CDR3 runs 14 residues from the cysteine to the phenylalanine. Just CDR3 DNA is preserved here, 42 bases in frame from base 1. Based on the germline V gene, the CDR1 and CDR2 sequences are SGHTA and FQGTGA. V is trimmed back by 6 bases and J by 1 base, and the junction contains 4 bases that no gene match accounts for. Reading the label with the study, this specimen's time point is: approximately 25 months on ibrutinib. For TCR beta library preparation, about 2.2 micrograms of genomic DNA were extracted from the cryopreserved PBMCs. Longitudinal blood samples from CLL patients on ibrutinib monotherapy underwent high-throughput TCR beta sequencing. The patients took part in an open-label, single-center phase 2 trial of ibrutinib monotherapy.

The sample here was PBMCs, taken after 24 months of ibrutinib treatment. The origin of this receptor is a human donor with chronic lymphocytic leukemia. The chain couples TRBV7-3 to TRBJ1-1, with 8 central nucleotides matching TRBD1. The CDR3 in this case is CASRTGVGNTEAFF. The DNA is TGTGCCAGCAGGACAGGGGTTGGGAACACTGAAGCTTTCTTT. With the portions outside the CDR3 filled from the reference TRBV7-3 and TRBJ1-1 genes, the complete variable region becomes GAGVSQTPSNKVTEKGKYVELRCDPISGHTALYWYRQSLGQGPEFLIYFQGTGAADDSGLPNDRFFAVRPEGSVSTLKIQRTERGDSAVYLCASRTGVGNTEAFFGQGTRLTVV.